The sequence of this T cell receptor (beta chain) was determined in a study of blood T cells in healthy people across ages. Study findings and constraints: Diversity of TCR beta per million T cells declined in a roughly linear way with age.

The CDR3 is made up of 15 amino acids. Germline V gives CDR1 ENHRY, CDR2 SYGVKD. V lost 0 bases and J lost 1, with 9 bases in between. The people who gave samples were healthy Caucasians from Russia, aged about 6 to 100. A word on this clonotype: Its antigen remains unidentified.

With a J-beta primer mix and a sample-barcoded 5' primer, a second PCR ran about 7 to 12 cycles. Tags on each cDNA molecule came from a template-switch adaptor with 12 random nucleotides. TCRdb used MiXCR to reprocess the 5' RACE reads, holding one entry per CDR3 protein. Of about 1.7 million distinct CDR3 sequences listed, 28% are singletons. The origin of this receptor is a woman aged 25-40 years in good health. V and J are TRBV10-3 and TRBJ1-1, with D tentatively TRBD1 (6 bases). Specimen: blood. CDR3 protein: CAISESDRPNTEAFF. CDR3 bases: TGTGCCATCAGTGAGTCCGACAGGCCGAACACTGAAGCTTTCTTT.